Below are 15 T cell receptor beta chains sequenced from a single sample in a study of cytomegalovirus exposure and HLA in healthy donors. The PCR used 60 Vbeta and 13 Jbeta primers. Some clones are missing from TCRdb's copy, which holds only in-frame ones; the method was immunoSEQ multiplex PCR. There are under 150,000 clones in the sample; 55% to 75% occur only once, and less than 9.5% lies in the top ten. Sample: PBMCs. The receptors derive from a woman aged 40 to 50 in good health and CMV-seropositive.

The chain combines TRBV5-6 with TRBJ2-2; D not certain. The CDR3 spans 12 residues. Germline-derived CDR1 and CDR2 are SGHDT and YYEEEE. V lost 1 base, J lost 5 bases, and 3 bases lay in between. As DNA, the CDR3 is TGTGCCAGCAGCTTGTCTACCGGGGAGCTGTTTTTT. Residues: CASSLSTGELFF.

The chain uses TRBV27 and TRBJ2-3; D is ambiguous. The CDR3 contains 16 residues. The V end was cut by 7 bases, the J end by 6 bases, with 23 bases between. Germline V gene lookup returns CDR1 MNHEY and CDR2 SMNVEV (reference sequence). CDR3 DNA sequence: TGTGCCAGCACCCACTTTAAAGGAGAGAATAGCGATACGCAGTATTTT. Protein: CASTHFKGENSDTQYF.

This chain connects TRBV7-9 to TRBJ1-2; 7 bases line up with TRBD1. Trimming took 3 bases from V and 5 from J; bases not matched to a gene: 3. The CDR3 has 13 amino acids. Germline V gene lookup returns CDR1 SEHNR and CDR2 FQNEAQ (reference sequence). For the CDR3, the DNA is TGTGCCAGCAGCTTGGGACAGATATATGGCTACACCTTC. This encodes CASSLGQIYGYTF. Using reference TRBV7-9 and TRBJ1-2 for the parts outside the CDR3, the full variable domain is DTGVSQNPRHKITKRGQNVTFRCDPISEHNRLYWYRQTLGQGPEFLTYFQNEAQLEKSRLLSDRFSAERPKGSFSTLEIQRTEQGDSAMYLCASSLGQIYGYTFGSGTRLTVV.

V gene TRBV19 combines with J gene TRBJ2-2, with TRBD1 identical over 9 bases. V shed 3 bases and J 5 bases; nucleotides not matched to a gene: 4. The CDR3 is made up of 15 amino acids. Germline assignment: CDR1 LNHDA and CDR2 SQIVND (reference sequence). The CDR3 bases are TGTGCCAGTAGTATGACAGGGGGGGGTACCGGGGAGCTGTTTTTT. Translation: CASSMTGGGTGELFF.

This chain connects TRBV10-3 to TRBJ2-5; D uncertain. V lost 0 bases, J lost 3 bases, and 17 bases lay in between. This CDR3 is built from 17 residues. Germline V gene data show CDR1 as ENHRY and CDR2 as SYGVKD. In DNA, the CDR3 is TGTGCCATCAGTGAGTCTTTGGGCATTCTACAGAAAGAGACCCAGTACTTC. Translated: CAISESLGILQKETQYF.

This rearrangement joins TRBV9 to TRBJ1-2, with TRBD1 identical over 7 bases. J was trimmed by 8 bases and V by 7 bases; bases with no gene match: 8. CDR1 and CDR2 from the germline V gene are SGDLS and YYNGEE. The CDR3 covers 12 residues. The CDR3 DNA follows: TGTGCCAGCGGTCGACAGGGTCAGGGCTACACCTTC. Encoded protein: CASGRQGQGYTF.

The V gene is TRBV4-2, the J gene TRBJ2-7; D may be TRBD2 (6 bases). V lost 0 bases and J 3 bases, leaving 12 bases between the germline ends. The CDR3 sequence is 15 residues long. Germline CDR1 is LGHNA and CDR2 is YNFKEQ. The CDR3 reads CASSQDPRTNYEQYF. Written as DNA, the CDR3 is TGTGCCAGCAGCCAAGATCCCCGGACTAACTACGAGCAGTACTTC.

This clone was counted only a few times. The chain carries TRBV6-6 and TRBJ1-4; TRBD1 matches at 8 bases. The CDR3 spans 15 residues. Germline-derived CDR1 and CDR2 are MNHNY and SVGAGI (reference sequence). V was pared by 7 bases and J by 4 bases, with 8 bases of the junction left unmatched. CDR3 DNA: TGTGCCAGCATCGCACGGGGACAGGTTAATGAAAAACTGTTTTTT. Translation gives CASIARGQVNEKLFF.

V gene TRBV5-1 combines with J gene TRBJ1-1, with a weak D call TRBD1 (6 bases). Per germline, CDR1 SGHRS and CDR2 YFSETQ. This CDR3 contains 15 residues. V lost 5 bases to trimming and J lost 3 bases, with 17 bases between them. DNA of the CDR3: TGCGCCAGCAGGCCTGCTACAGGGTTAGACACTGAAGCTTTCTTT. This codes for CASRPATGLDTEAFF.

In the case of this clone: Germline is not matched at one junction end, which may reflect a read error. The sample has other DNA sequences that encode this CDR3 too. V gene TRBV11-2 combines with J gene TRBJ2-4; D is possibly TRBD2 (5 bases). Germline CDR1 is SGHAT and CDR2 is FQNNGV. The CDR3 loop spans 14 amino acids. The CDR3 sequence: CASSPLGGVNIQYF. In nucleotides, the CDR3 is TGTGCCAGCAGCCCGTTAGGAGGCGTAAACATTCAGTACTTT.

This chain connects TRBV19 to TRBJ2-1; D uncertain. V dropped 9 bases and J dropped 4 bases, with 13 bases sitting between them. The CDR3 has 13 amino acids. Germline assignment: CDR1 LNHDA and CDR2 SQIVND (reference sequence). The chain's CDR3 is CASALGIYNEQFF. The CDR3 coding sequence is TGTGCCAGCGCGCTCGGTATATACAATGAGCAGTTCTTC.

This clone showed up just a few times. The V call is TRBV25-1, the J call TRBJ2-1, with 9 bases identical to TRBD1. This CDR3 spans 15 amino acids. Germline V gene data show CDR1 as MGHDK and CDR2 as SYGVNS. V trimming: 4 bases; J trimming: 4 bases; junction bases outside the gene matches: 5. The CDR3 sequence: CASSGRQGGYNEQFF. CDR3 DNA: TGTGCCAGCAGTGGACGACAGGGGGGATACAATGAGCAGTTCTTC.

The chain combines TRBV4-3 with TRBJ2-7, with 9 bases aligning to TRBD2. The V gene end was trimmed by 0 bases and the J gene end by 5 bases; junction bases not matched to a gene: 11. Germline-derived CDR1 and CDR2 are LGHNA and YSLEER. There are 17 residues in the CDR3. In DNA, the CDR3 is TGCGCCAGCAGCCAAGATGTAGCGGGGGAGAAGGTACACGAGCAGTACTTC. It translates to CASSQDVAGEKVHEQYF.

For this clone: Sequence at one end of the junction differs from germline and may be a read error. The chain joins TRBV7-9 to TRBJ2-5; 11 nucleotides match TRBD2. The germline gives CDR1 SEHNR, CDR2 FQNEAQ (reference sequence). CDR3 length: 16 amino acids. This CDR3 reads CSSSLGTSGFQETQYF. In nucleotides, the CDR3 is TGTTCCAGCAGCTTAGGGACTAGCGGTTTCCAAGAGACCCAGTACTTC.

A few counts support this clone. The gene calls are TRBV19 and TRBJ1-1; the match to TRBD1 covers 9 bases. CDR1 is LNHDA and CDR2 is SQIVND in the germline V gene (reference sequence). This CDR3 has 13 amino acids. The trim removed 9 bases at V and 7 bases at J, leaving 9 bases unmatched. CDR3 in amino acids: CARFRDRVGEAFF. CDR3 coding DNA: TGTGCCAGGTTCCGGGACAGGGTTGGTGAAGCTTTCTTT.